The 27 T cell receptor beta chains given below trace back to one sample, sequenced in a study of cytomegalovirus exposure and HLA in healthy donors. TCRdb keeps only in-frame clones here, not all; method: immunoSEQ multiplex PCR. The sample consists of about 310,000 clones, roughly 90% of them appearing once. The sample taken for sequencing was PBMCs. The receptors here all came from a young man in good health and CMV-seronegative.

This chain connects TRBV2 to TRBJ1-4; D is unresolved. Germline V CDR1 and CDR2: SNHLY, FYNNEI. This CDR3 is built from 14 residues. Trimming stripped 6 bases from V and 5 bases from J, with 13 bases between. CDR3 residues: CASRRRGTNEKLFF. CDR3 nucleotides: TGTGCCAGCAGAAGACGGGGAACGAATGAAAAACTGTTTTTT.

V is TRBV29-1 and J is TRBJ1-2; 9 bases match TRBD1. Germline assignment: CDR1 SQVTM and CDR2 ANQGSEA. The CDR3 extends over 14 amino acids. V was clipped by 6 bases and J by 8 bases; unmatched bases: 13. CDR3 sequence: CSVGSPGQGSGYTF. CDR3 in DNA: TGCAGCGTGGGTTCTCCGGGACAGGGCAGCGGCTACACCTTC.

The chain has TRBV7-6 and TRBJ2-7, with TRBD1 as a possible D gene (5 bases). CDR1 SGHVS and CDR2 FNYEAQ come from the germline V gene. Trimming removed 1 base from V and 0 bases from J, with 7 bases in between. The CDR3 contains 14 residues. The CDR3 loop reads CASSLDRSSYEQYF. The CDR3 nucleotides read TGTGCCAGCAGCTTAGACAGGTCCTCCTACGAGCAGTACTTC. Full variable domain (remainder filled in from reference TRBV7-6 and TRBJ2-7): GAGVSQSPRYKVTKRGQDVALRCDPISGHVSLYWYRQALGQGPEFLTYFNYEAQQDKSGLPNDRFSAERPEGSISTLTIQRTEQRDSAMYRCASSLDRSSYEQYFGPGTRLTVT.

This clone appeared a single time. The chain uses TRBV9 and TRBJ1-1, with D perhaps TRBD1 (6 bases). Germline V gene sequence: CDR1 SGDLS, CDR2 YYNGEE. V shed 4 bases and J shed 1 base, with 8 bases lying between them. There are 13 residues in the CDR3. DNA for the CDR3: TGTGCCAGCAGCTCCAGGGGGAACACTGAAGCTTTCTTT. Protein sequence: CASSSRGNTEAFF.

The chain has TRBV5-1 and TRBJ1-4, with 8 bases aligning to TRBD1. V shed 4 bases and J 10 bases; nucleotides not matched to a gene: 9. This CDR3 contains 14 residues. The germline V gene encodes CDR1 SGHRS and CDR2 YFSETQ. Here the CDR3 reads CASSATFTGGKLFF. The CDR3 nucleotides read TGCGCCAGCAGCGCGACCTTCACAGGGGGAAAACTGTTTTTT.

The J gene is TRBJ2-2, the V gene TRBV30, with a possible D match to TRBD2 (6 bases). Germline V CDR1 and CDR2: GTSNPN, SVGIG (reference sequence). This CDR3 contains 13 residues. The V gene lost 0 bases and the J gene lost 6 bases, with 8 bases spanning the gap. CDR3 nucleotide sequence: TGTGCCTGGAGTGTAGGAGGGGCCGGGGAGCTGTTTTTT. It codes for CAWSVGGAGELFF. Looking up the rest from reference TRBV30 and TRBJ2-2 gives the full variable domain: SQTIHQWPATLVQPVGSPLSLECTVEGTSNPNLYWYRQAAGRGLQLLFYSVGIGQISSEVPQNLSASRPQDRQFILSSKKLLLSDSGFYLCAWSVGGAGELFFGEGSRLTVL.

The V call is TRBV2, the J call TRBJ1-1; D unclear. Germline lookup yields CDR1 SNHLY and CDR2 FYNNEI. Trimming shortened V by 2 bases and J by 0 bases, and 7 bases separated the two germline ends. The CDR3 loop spans 14 amino acids. The CDR3 spells CASSEWAMNTEAFF. The CDR3 bases are TGTGCCAGCAGTGAATGGGCGATGAACACTGAAGCTTTCTTT.

In the case of this clone: The same CDR3 can be traced to other DNA sequences in this sample. This chain connects TRBV27 to TRBJ2-5, with 7 nucleotides matching TRBD1. Germline V CDR1 and CDR2: MNHEY, SMNVEV (reference sequence). CDR3 size: 14 residues. J was trimmed by 1 base and V by 5 bases; bases with no gene match: 4. CDR3 protein: CASSRAGGQETQYF. The CDR3 nucleotides are TGTGCCAGCAGTCGGGCAGGGGGCCAAGAGACCCAGTACTTC.

A few counts support this clone. This chain connects TRBV27 to TRBJ1-2; 7 positions agree with TRBD1. There are 14 residues in the CDR3. Trimming took 4 bases from V and 1 from J; bases not matched to a gene: 3. The germline V gene encodes CDR1 MNHEY and CDR2 SMNVEV (reference sequence). As DNA, the CDR3 is TGTGCCAGCAGTTGGGACAGCAATAACTATGGCTACACCTTC. Protein product: CASSWDSNNYGYTF.

The J gene is TRBJ2-3, the V gene TRBV5-1; tentatively, D is TRBD1 (6 bases). V lost 5 bases and J lost 0, with 13 bases in between. This CDR3 spans 15 amino acids. In germline, CDR1 is SGHRS, CDR2 YFSETQ. The CDR3 nucleotides are TGCGCCAGCAGGGTAACAGGGCTTAGCACAGATACGCAGTATTTT. Translation gives CASRVTGLSTDTQYF.

The rearrangement links TRBV4-1 to TRBJ2-7; weak D call: TRBD1 (5 bases). In germline, CDR1 is MGHRA, CDR2 YSYEKL. Deletions cut 1 base from V and 0 bases from J, with 13 bases between. The length of the CDR3 is 16 residues. The CDR3 here is CASSQVFQGASYEQYF. The CDR3 DNA reads TGCGCCAGCAGCCAAGTCTTCCAGGGCGCCTCCTACGAGCAGTACTTC.

V is TRBV5-1 and J is TRBJ2-7; D remains unclear. The CDR3 runs 16 residues. Germline-derived CDR1 and CDR2 are SGHRS and YFSETQ. V was shortened by 4 bases and J by 7 bases, with 24 bases between the two germline ends. The CDR3 region is CASSPTSLAAMREQYF. For the CDR3, the DNA is TGCGCCAGCAGCCCAACAAGTCTTGCGGCGATGCGTGAGCAGTACTTC.

The chain couples TRBV7-8 to TRBJ2-7; 7 nucleotides line up with TRBD1. The CDR3 loop spans 15 amino acids. Germline CDR1 is SGHVS and CDR2 is FQNEAQ. V shed 6 bases and J 2 bases; nucleotides not matched to a gene: 10. CDR3 in amino acids: CASSRGTAGTYEQYF. CDR3 DNA: TGTGCCAGCAGTCGAGGGACAGCCGGGACCTACGAGCAGTACTTC.

CDR3 nucleotides: TGTGCAAGTCGCTCCGTCCCGGGACAGGGCTCCTACGAGCAGTACTTC. Translating gives CASRSVPGQGSYEQYF. The chain recombines TRBV12-2 with TRBJ2-7; the table's D call of TRBD1 was not tested on the DNA. TRBV12-2 is reported as a pseudogene. The CDR3 is 16 amino acids.

This sequence joins TRBV7-8 and TRBJ1-1; no reliable D call. Germline assignment: CDR1 SGHVS and CDR2 FQNEAQ. V dropped 2 bases and J dropped 0 bases, with 19 bases sitting between them. The CDR3 consists of 18 residues. The CDR3 sequence is CASSLSQSGRELNTEAFF. The DNA of the CDR3 is TGTGCCAGCAGCTTAAGCCAATCTGGACGGGAGCTGAACACTGAAGCTTTCTTT.

The chain recombines TRBV6-1 with TRBJ1-5; TRBD1 agrees at 8 bases. V lost 8 bases, J lost 2 bases, and 5 bases stayed unmatched. This CDR3 comprises 14 residues. Germline lookup yields CDR1 MNHNS and CDR2 SASEGT. CDR3 sequence (DNA): TGTGCCAGCGACAGGGGAGGGGGCAATCAGCCCCAGCATTTT. This encodes CASDRGGGNQPQHF.

This sequence joins TRBV15 and TRBJ1-3; D uncertain. CDR1 and CDR2 (germline): LNHNV, YYDKDF (reference sequence). The V and J ends lost 0 bases and 8 bases respectively, with 5 bases between them. CDR3 size: 12 residues. Here the CDR3 reads CATSRDIDTIYF. The DNA of the CDR3 is TGTGCCACCAGCAGAGATATCGACACCATATATTTT.

The genes are TRBV29-1 and TRBJ1-1, with 9 bases fitting TRBD1. J gave up 4 bases and V 2 bases, and 11 bases lay outside the gene matches. Germline-derived CDR1 and CDR2 are SQVTM and ANQGSEA. CDR3 size: 16 residues. This CDR3 is CSVEWGQGPPPTEAFF. The CDR3 DNA follows: TGCAGCGTTGAATGGGGACAGGGACCCCCTCCCACTGAAGCTTTCTTT.

This clone has a handful of counts. The rearrangement joins TRBV5-6 to TRBJ1-2; 9 nucleotides align to TRBD1. Germline trimming cut 6 bases from V and 5 bases from J; bases unmatched to any gene: 8. Germline CDR1 reads SGHDT; CDR2 reads YYEEEE. CDR3 length equals 14 residues. In DNA, the CDR3 is TGTGCCAGCAATGGCGGACAGGGGTTATATGGCTACACCTTC. Protein: CASNGGQGLYGYTF. The whole variable domain, remainder taken from reference TRBV5-6 and TRBJ1-2, is DAGVTQSPTHLIKTRGQQVTLRCSPKSGHDTVSWYQQALGQGPQFIFQYYEEEERQRGNFPDRFSGHQFPNYSSELNVNALLLGDSALYLCASNGGQGLYGYTFGSGTRLTVV.

The chain has TRBV5-8 and TRBJ2-3; 9 nucleotides line up with TRBD1. J was trimmed by 4 bases and V by 4 bases; bases with no gene match: 16. CDR3 length: 18 amino acids. The germline CDR1 and CDR2 sequences are SGHTS and YDEGEE. In DNA, the CDR3 is TGTGCCAGCAGCCCCAGGTGGGACAGGGCCAGTTTTGCAGATACGCAGTATTTT. Translated, it gives CASSPRWDRASFADTQYF.

The CDR3 DNA is TGTGCCAGCAGTCCGGACAGGGGGAAGTACAATGAGCAGTTCTTC. Protein product: CASSPDRGKYNEQFF. The chain employs TRBV6-6 and TRBJ2-1, with 10 bases lining up with TRBD1. This CDR3 contains 15 residues. The V gene end was trimmed by 5 bases and the J gene end by 4 bases; junction bases not matched to a gene: 5. CDR1 and CDR2 from the germline V gene are MNHNY and SVGAGI (reference sequence).

This clone was counted a single time. The chain has TRBV7-2 and TRBJ2-3; D gene uncertain. This CDR3 spans 15 amino acids. Trimming left V 1 base short and J 4 bases short, with 12 bases between. Germline V gene data show CDR1 as SGHTA and CDR2 as FQGNSA. The CDR3 DNA reads as TGTGCCAGCAGCTTAGGAACCAGACTCCCAGATACGCAGTATTTT. Translating it yields CASSLGTRLPDTQYF.

The J gene is TRBJ1-2, the V gene TRBV7-8, with TRBD1 as a possible D gene (6 bases). Trimming took 6 bases from V and 3 from J, leaving 14 bases between them. CDR3 length equals 14 residues. CDR1 and CDR2 (germline): SGHVS, FQNEAQ. This chain's CDR3 is CASRPIRTDYGYTF. CDR3 DNA: TGTGCCAGCAGACCGATTCGGACAGACTATGGCTACACCTTC. Complete variable domain (other parts from reference TRBV7-8 and TRBJ1-2): GAGVSQSPRYKVAKRGQDVALRCDPISGHVSLFWYQQALGQGPEFLTYFQNEAQLDKSGLPSDRFFAERPEGSVSTLKIQRTQQEDSAVYLCASRPIRTDYGYTFGSGTRLTVV.

V and J are TRBV25-1 and TRBJ1-5; D possibly corresponds to TRBD1 (6 bases). This CDR3 spans 15 amino acids. The V and J ends lost 2 bases and 2 bases respectively, with 10 bases between them. Germline lookup yields CDR1 MGHDK and CDR2 SYGVNS. This chain's CDR3 is CASSEAGVGNQPQHF. CDR3 nucleotides: TGTGCCAGCAGTGAAGCAGGGGTGGGCAATCAGCCCCAGCATTTT.

This chain links TRBV27 with TRBJ2-2; 15 bases map to TRBD2. The V and J ends lost 5 bases and 0 bases, in that order; junction bases with no gene match: 7. Looked up from germline, CDR1 is MNHEY and CDR2 is SMNVEV (reference sequence). This CDR3 spans 19 amino acids. The CDR3 nucleotides are TGTGCCAGCAGTAGACCGGGACTAGCGGGGGGACCGAACACCGGGGAGCTGTTTTTT. It codes for CASSRPGLAGGPNTGELFF.

The chain employs TRBV2 and TRBJ2-3; D is unresolved. The V gene lost 4 bases and the J gene lost 1 base, with 6 bases spanning the gap. The CDR3 runs to 13 residues. The germline CDR1 and CDR2 sequences are SNHLY and FYNNEI. The CDR3 reads CASSVQGTDTQYF. CDR3 DNA sequence: TGTGCCAGCAGTGTTCAGGGCACAGATACGCAGTATTTT.

This chain uses TRBV4-3 with TRBJ2-4; TRBD2 matches at 7 bases. CDR1 LGHNA and CDR2 YSLEER come from the germline V gene. The CDR3 has 17 amino acids. V was clipped by 1 base and J by 0 bases; unmatched bases: 6. The CDR3 region is CASSQGRGDLAKNIQYF. The CDR3 nucleotides are TGCGCCAGCAGCCAAGGACGGGGGGATCTAGCCAAAAACATTCAGTACTTC.